This TCR beta chain was recovered during a study of T cell repertoires in cytomegalovirus infection. Study details: Shared public TCR beta signatures pointed to both CMV infection and a matching HLA type.

The CDR3 runs 14 residues. The germline gives CDR1 DFQATT, CDR2 SNEGSKA (reference sequence). V was cut by 3 bases and J by 3 bases, with 15 bases left in between. Study-level results: What dominated the ex vivo response were HLA-C-restricted CMV-specific TCR beta clonotypes. Adding up the frequency of public TCR beta families identified people who carried CMV plus the relevant HLA.

As for this clonotype: The target antigen is unknown.

In TCRdb, the reads were re-called with MiXCR into one record per CDR3 protein. The table includes 130,000 or so distinct CDR3 sequences, approximately 5.9% detected once. The receptor comes from a human donor in good health (CMV status not recorded). Some clones in this sample may be carry-over from other donors' samples. The sample was PBMCs. This chain uses TRBV20-1 with TRBJ2-7, with D perhaps TRBD1 (6 bases). The CDR3 region is CSARVRDTRYEQYF. DNA of the CDR3: TGCAGTGCTAGGGTCCGGGACACCCGCTACGAGCAGTACTTC.